The 30 T cell receptor beta chains listed next were all sequenced from one sample in a study of cytomegalovirus exposure and HLA in healthy donors. Only in-frame clones appear in the TCRdb table, and some are missing; sequencing was by immunoSEQ multiplex PCR. This table has some 68,000 clones, approximately 93% appearing once. Sample: PBMCs. The receptors come from a man aged 18 to 35 in good health and CMV-seropositive.

The table lists this clone with a few counts. The V and J genes are TRBV4-1 and TRBJ1-2, with D perhaps matching TRBD1 (5 bases). Deletions cut 5 bases from V and 3 bases from J, with 13 bases between. The CDR3 loop spans 14 amino acids. Germline CDR1 is MGHRA and CDR2 is YSYEKL. Here the CDR3 reads CASSEAQGDYGYTF. The DNA of the CDR3 is TGCGCCAGCAGCGAAGCCCAAGGGGACTATGGCTACACCTTC.

This chain links TRBV4-1 with TRBJ2-5; 8 bases fit TRBD2. J lost 0 bases, V lost 2 bases, and 5 bases had no gene match. CDR1 is MGHRA, CDR2 YSYEKL, per germline. CDR3 length equals 16 residues. The CDR3 spells CASSQRQAGDQETQYF. The CDR3 coding sequence is TGCGCCAGCAGCCAACGGCAAGCGGGGGACCAAGAGACCCAGTACTTC.

The genes are TRBV7-2 and TRBJ2-3; 9 bases agree with TRBD2. Germline-derived CDR1 and CDR2 are SGHTA and FQGNSA. With 5 bases clipped from V and 6 bases from J, the junction kept 6 bases outside the gene matches. CDR3 size: 14 residues. The CDR3 is CASSSSSGTDTQYF. DNA of the CDR3: TGTGCCAGCAGCAGTTCTAGCGGGACGGATACGCAGTATTTT.

The chain has TRBV5-1 and TRBJ2-1, with TRBD2 matching 9 bases. The CDR3 length is 14 residues. Germline CDR1 reads SGHRS; CDR2 reads YFSETQ. Trimming at V came to 5 bases and at J to 8 bases, leaving 8 bases not matched to a gene. In DNA, the CDR3 is TGCGCCAGCAGGATCGCGGGAGGGCAGGATGAGCAGTTCTTC. Protein product: CASRIAGGQDEQFF.

The chain employs TRBV9 and TRBJ1-6; D perhaps matches TRBD1 (5 bases). The germline V gene has CDR1 SGDLS and CDR2 YYNGEE. Trimming left V 2 bases short and J 6 bases short, with 9 bases between. The CDR3 is 14 residues long. The chain's CDR3 is CASSVGGVNSPLHF. As DNA, the CDR3 is TGTGCCAGCAGCGTGGGGGGAGTTAATTCACCCCTCCACTTT. Based on the CDR3 plus reference TRBV9 and TRBJ1-6, the full variable domain is DSGVTQTPKHLITATGQRVTLRCSPRSGDLSVYWYQQSLDQGLQFLIQYYNGEERAKGNILERFSAQQFPDLHSELNLSSLELGDSALYFCASSVGGVNSPLHFGNGTRLTVT.

This rearrangement joins TRBV9 to TRBJ1-3; D perhaps matches TRBD1 (5 bases). Germline CDR1 is SGDLS and CDR2 is YYNGEE. The CDR3 runs 16 residues. Trimming took off 4 bases at V and 2 bases at J, with 16 bases between the two ends. In nucleotides, the CDR3 is TGTGCCAGCAGCCTAGGGTCGGGCAGGGCTGGAAACACCATATATTTT. Its protein is CASSLGSGRAGNTIYF. The full variable domain, in which reference TRBV9 and TRBJ1-3 provide the parts outside the CDR3, is DSGVTQTPKHLITATGQRVTLRCSPRSGDLSVYWYQQSLDQGLQFLIQYYNGEERAKGNILERFSAQQFPDLHSELNLSSLELGDSALYFCASSLGSGRAGNTIYFGEGSWLTVV.

The CDR3 nucleotides read TGTGCCAGCCGAATCAGGCCGTTGAACACTGAAGCTTTCTTT. It specifies CASRIRPLNTEAFF. The rearrangement links TRBV11-2 to TRBJ1-1; D is unclear. Germline CDR1 reads SGHAT; CDR2 reads FQNNGV. The CDR3 consists of 14 residues. The ends were cut back, 8 bases at V and 0 bases at J, with 13 bases in the middle.

This chain connects TRBV7-6 to TRBJ2-1, with D maybe TRBD2 (5 bases). V lost 4 bases, J lost 8 bases, and 21 bases lay in between. The CDR3 length is 16 residues. Germline assignment: CDR1 SGHVS and CDR2 FNYEAQ. DNA of the CDR3: TGTGCCAGCAGCTCCGCGTGGGTGGGAGACCCACATGAGCAGTTCTTC. Translated: CASSSAWVGDPHEQFF.

The chain links TRBV7-6 to TRBJ1-4, with unresolved D. The CDR3 extends over 13 amino acids. CDR1 and CDR2 from the germline V gene are SGHVS and FNYEAQ. The V and J ends lost 5 bases and 4 bases respectively, with 8 bases between them. This CDR3 reads CASSLYSNEKLFF. CDR3 DNA: TGTGCCAGCAGCCTCTACAGTAATGAAAAACTGTTTTTT.

J is TRBJ2-1 and V is TRBV6-4; 12 bases are shared with TRBD2. From germline, CDR1 is MRHNA and CDR2 SNTAGT. This CDR3 spans 16 amino acids. V trimming: 6 bases; J trimming: 4 bases; junction bases outside the gene matches: 7. CDR3 amino acids: CASSASGGAGYNEQFF. CDR3 nucleotides: TGTGCCAGCAGCGCTAGCGGGGGGGCTGGTTACAATGAGCAGTTCTTC.

The chain is built from TRBV10-3 and TRBJ2-5; 9 bases are a match to TRBD2. From germline, CDR1 is ENHRY and CDR2 SYGVKD. V shed 0 bases and J 4 bases; nucleotides not matched to a gene: 9. The CDR3 sequence is 17 residues long. The CDR3 DNA follows: TGTGCCATCAGTGAGTCCCGGGTAGCGGGGGTGAGAGAGACCCAGTACTTC. Translation: CAISESRVAGVRETQYF.

V and J are TRBV13 and TRBJ2-3; D not resolved. Germline lookup yields CDR1 PRHDT and CDR2 FYEKMQ (reference sequence). V was shortened by 0 bases and J by 1 base, with 8 bases between the two germline ends. The CDR3 is 15 amino acids. The CDR3 loop is CASSLGSLRTDTQYF. Here the CDR3 DNA reads TGTGCCAGCAGCTTAGGGTCCCTTCGCACAGATACGCAGTATTTT.

The rearrangement uses TRBV6-5 and TRBJ1-4, with D perhaps matching TRBD1 (6 bases). CDR3 length equals 15 residues. Trimming shortened V by 7 bases and J by 0 bases, and 12 bases separated the two germline ends. Germline V lookup: CDR1 MNHEY, CDR2 SVGAGI. In nucleotides, the CDR3 is TGTGCCAGCAAAACAGGGTTTGCAACTAATGAAAAACTGTTTTTT. Its translation is CASKTGFATNEKLFF.

V usage is TRBV2 and J usage is TRBJ2-5; weak D call: TRBD1 (6 bases). Germline assignment: CDR1 SNHLY and CDR2 FYNNEI. This CDR3 comprises 13 residues. Trimming pared 8 bases from V and 5 bases from J, leaving 15 bases between. As DNA, the CDR3 is TGTGCCAGCCGGTTACAGGGTTCGGAGACCCAGTACTTC. It codes for CASRLQGSETQYF.

The V and J genes are TRBV29-1 and TRBJ2-2; a weak D match, TRBD2 (6 bases). V was trimmed by 0 bases and J by 4 bases, leaving 21 bases between them. Germline assignment: CDR1 SQVTM and CDR2 ANQGSEA. The CDR3 has 18 residues. CDR3 coding DNA: TGCAGCGTTGAAGATGGCTCTTCCCGGGGGTTTGGCACCGGGGAGCTGTTTTTT. The encoded protein is CSVEDGSSRGFGTGELFF.

V is TRBV27 and J is TRBJ2-3; tentative D call: TRBD2 (5 bases). The CDR3 totals 16 residues. CDR1 MNHEY and CDR2 SMNVEV come from the germline V gene (reference sequence). V was cut by 8 bases and J by 0 bases, with 18 bases left in between. CDR3 sequence: CASRSWEQASTDTQYF. CDR3 sequence (DNA): TGTGCCAGCCGTTCGTGGGAGCAAGCTAGCACAGATACGCAGTATTTT.

V and J are TRBV10-3 and TRBJ1-1; 10 positions match TRBD1. The CDR3 has 14 amino acids. V trimming: 10 bases; J trimming: 3 bases; junction bases outside the gene matches: 8. Germline V CDR1 and CDR2: ENHRY, SYGVKD. The chain's CDR3 is CATGRGQGHTEAFF. DNA for the CDR3: TGTGCCACAGGACGGGGACAGGGGCACACTGAAGCTTTCTTT.

In its sample, this clone was seen once. V gene TRBV18 combines with J gene TRBJ2-6; TRBD1 matches 11 bases. Germline loops: CDR1 KGHSH, CDR2 LQKENI. The CDR3 is 18 residues long. V lost 4 bases, J lost 0 bases, and 5 bases stayed unmatched. The CDR3 sequence: CASSQTGTGGSGANVLTF. The CDR3 coding sequence is TGTGCCAGCTCACAAACCGGGACAGGGGGCTCTGGGGCCAACGTCCTGACTTTC.

The rearrangement joins TRBV29-1 to TRBJ2-7, with 8 bases fitting TRBD1. The junction had 8 bases not matched to a gene; V was cut back by 6 bases and J by 1 base. This CDR3 spans 14 amino acids. Germline-derived CDR1 and CDR2 are SQVTM and ANQGSEA. CDR3 in amino acids: CSVQQGVVSYEQYF. DNA for the CDR3: TGCAGCGTCCAACAGGGGGTGGTGTCCTACGAGCAGTACTTC.

The chain joins TRBV5-1 to TRBJ1-6; D possibly corresponds to TRBD1 (6 bases). The CDR3 is 18 amino acids. V lost 4 bases and J lost 7, with 24 bases in between. Per germline, CDR1 SGHRS and CDR2 YFSETQ. CDR3 protein: CASSHPQNSRDTNSPLHF. The DNA for the CDR3 is TGCGCCAGCAGCCATCCCCAAAATAGTCGGGACACAAATTCACCCCTCCACTTT.

The chain recombines TRBV28 with TRBJ1-3; D uncertain. The V gene lost 6 bases and the J gene lost 1 base, with 4 bases spanning the gap. CDR3 length equals 12 residues. Per germline, CDR1 MDHEN and CDR2 SYDVKM. The CDR3 DNA reads TGTGCCAGCAGGAGTTCTGGAAACACCATATATTTT. Protein: CASRSSGNTIYF.

The chain carries TRBV28 and TRBJ1-2; TRBD1 matches 11 bases. V trimming: 6 bases; J trimming: 8 bases; junction bases outside the gene matches: 8. This CDR3 is built from 14 residues. Germline lookup yields CDR1 MDHEN and CDR2 SYDVKM. CDR3 nucleotides: TGTGCCAGCAGCCAAGGACAGGGGGCAGGGGGCTACACCTTC. Translated, it gives CASSQGQGAGGYTF.

The rearrangement joins TRBV14 to TRBJ1-1; D not resolved. V lost 4 bases to trimming and J lost 14 bases, with 17 bases between them. CDR3 length: 12 residues. The germline V gene encodes CDR1 SGHDN and CDR2 FVKESK. For the CDR3, the DNA is TGTGCCAGCAGCCCAACCGGCTGGGCACGCTTCTTT. Its protein product is CASSPTGWARFF.

The chain couples TRBV5-6 to TRBJ2-5; 13 positions match TRBD2. The germline V gene has CDR1 SGHDT and CDR2 YYEEEE. V trimming: 1 base; J trimming: 3 bases; junction bases outside the gene matches: 3. This CDR3 has 16 amino acids. CDR3 nucleotides: TGTGCCAGCAGCTTGTTCACTAGCGGGGGGGAAGAGACCCAGTACTTC. Translation: CASSLFTSGGEETQYF.

The CDR3 loop reads CATDGTSGGADTQYF. In DNA form, the CDR3 reads TGTGCCACCGACGGAACTAGCGGGGGGGCAGATACGCAGTATTTT. The V and J genes are TRBV6-1 and TRBJ2-3, with 13 nucleotides matching TRBD2. The CDR3 has 15 amino acids. From germline, CDR1 is MNHNS and CDR2 SASEGT. Trimming cost V 10 bases and J 4 bases; bases outside gene matches: 8.

This clone appeared a single time. The CDR3, as DNA: TGCGCCAGCAGCTTCCAGGTCCCGGGGGAAGAAAAACTGTTTTTT. As protein: CASSFQVPGEEKLFF. The V gene is TRBV5-1, the J gene TRBJ1-4, with D tentatively TRBD1 (5 bases). Trimming took 2 bases from V and 8 from J, leaving 16 bases between them. Germline V CDR1 and CDR2: SGHRS, YFSETQ. This CDR3 is built from 15 residues.

The V and J genes are TRBV4-1 and TRBJ2-2; TRBD2 matches 7 bases. Germline CDR1 is MGHRA and CDR2 is YSYEKL. CDR3 length: 16 amino acids. V gave up 4 bases and J gave up 4 bases; unmatched junction bases: 9. CDR3 loop: CASSRRWEGGTGELFF. DNA of the CDR3: TGCGCCAGCAGCCGCCGGTGGGAGGGTGGCACCGGGGAGCTGTTTTTT.

The rearrangement joins TRBV5-5 to TRBJ2-7; 10 bases are shared with TRBD2. The V gene's germline CDR1 is SGHKS and CDR2 YYEKEE (reference sequence). This CDR3 region has 15 residues. V gave up 4 bases and J gave up 4 bases; unmatched junction bases: 8. This CDR3 reads CASSVRGAGGYEQYF. In nucleotides, the CDR3 is TGTGCCAGCAGCGTGCGTGGAGCGGGAGGGTACGAGCAGTACTTC.

This chain joins TRBV27 and TRBJ2-4, with D possibly matching TRBD1 (7 bases). Looked up from germline, CDR1 is MNHEY and CDR2 is SMNVEV (reference sequence). This CDR3 is built from 16 residues. V lost 4 bases and J lost 6, with 19 bases in between. CDR3 loop: CASSSHRGGGGNIQYF. For the CDR3, the DNA is TGTGCCAGCAGTTCCCACAGGGGTGGAGGGGGAAACATTCAGTACTTC.

The J gene is TRBJ1-2, the V gene TRBV5-4; D is possibly TRBD1 (5 bases). Trimming pared 4 bases from V and 4 bases from J, leaving 14 bases between. This CDR3 spans 14 amino acids. Germline V gene data show CDR1 as SGHNT and CDR2 as YYREEE (reference sequence). The CDR3 DNA is TGTGCCAGCAGCGAACACGGGGGAGGCTATGGCTACACCTTC. This codes for CASSEHGGGYGYTF.